The 2 T cell receptor beta chains given below trace back to one sample, sequenced in a study of blood T cell repertoires in COVID-19. Here immunoSEQ multiplex PCR was the method, and the copy in TCRdb shows in-frame clones only, minus some. The sample carries 250,000 to 400,000 clones, 70% to 90% recorded once. Sequences were obtained from PBMCs or T cells enriched from blood (not recorded which). These receptors came from a young woman who had recovered from COVID-19.

The V and J genes are TRBV29-1 and TRBJ1-4; D unclear. The CDR3 runs to 13 residues. V gave up 2 bases and J gave up 1 base, with 5 bases separating them. Germline V gene sequence: CDR1 SQVTM, CDR2 ANQGSEA. The CDR3 reads CSVESQTNEKLFF. The CDR3 DNA follows: TGCAGCGTTGAAAGCCAAACTAATGAAAAACTGTTTTTT.

The chain combines TRBV7-9 with TRBJ1-1; D is perhaps TRBD1 (6 bases). The CDR3 is 15 amino acids. Trimming shortened V by 8 bases and J by 3 bases, and 19 bases separated the two germline ends. Germline assignment: CDR1 SEHNR and CDR2 FQNEAQ (reference sequence). The CDR3 loop reads CASLPGGGMYTEAFF. CDR3 nucleotide sequence: TGTGCCAGCCTGCCCGGGGGGGGCATGTACACTGAAGCTTTCTTT.